This T cell receptor beta chain was identified in a study of siplizumab effects on memory and regulatory T cells. Assays examined approximately 99,000 TCR templates per sample. Here immunoSEQ multiplex PCR was the method, and the copy in TCRdb shows in-frame clones only, minus some. The profile shows 70,000 to 95,000 clones, around 97% of them singletons. CDR3 length: 13 residues. Trimming took 5 bases from V and 5 from J, leaving 13 bases between them. The germline V gene encodes CDR1 SGHAT and CDR2 FQNNGV. Regarding the study as a whole: In the presence of siplizumab, alloreactive sequences traceable to unstimulated CD4+ memory cells were significantly reduced. Treg-derived clones made up an average of roughly 70% of mappable alloreactive CD4+ clones with siplizumab and more than 25% in controls.

As regards this clone: The antigen is unknown.

The origin of this receptor is a human donor in good health. The sequenced material came from naive CD4+ T cells sorted from blood. V is TRBV11-2 and J is TRBJ2-7; D possibly corresponds to TRBD1 (6 bases). The CDR3 DNA reads as TGTGCCAGCAGCCCCGGACAGCCGAACGAGCAGTACTTC. Residues: CASSPGQPNEQYF.